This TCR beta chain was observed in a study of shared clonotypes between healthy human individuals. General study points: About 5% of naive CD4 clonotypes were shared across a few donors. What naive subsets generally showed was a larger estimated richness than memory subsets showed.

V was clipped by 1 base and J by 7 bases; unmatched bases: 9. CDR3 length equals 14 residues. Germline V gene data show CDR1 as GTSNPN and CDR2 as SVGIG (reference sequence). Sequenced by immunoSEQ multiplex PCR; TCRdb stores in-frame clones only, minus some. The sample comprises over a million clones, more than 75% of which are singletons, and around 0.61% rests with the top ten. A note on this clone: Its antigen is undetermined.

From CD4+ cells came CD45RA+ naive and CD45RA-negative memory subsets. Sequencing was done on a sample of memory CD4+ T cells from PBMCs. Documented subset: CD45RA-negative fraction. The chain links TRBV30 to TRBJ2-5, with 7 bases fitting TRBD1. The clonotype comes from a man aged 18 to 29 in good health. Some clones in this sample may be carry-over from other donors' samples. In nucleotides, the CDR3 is TGTGCCTGGAGTGGTCCCGGGACAGTGAGGACCCAGTACTTC. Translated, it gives CAWSGPGTVRTQYF. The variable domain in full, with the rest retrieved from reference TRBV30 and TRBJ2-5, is SQTIHQWPATLVQPVGSPLSLECTVEGTSNPNLYWYRQAAGRGLQLLFYSVGIGQISSEVPQNLSASRPQDRQFILSSKKLLLSDSGFYLCAWSGPGTVRTQYFGPGTRLLVL.